A single sample is the source of the 5 T cell receptor beta chains below, sequenced in a study of T cells in Graves' hyperthyroidism and ophthalmopathy. RNA transcripts served as the template for amplifying TCR beta CDR3 regions. First-round RT-PCR targeting the TCR CDR3 was performed with the HTBI primer set. TCRdb used MiXCR to reprocess the multiplex PCR reads, holding one entry per CDR3 protein. Found here are some 370,000 distinct CDR3 sequences, roughly 17% of them singletons; the top ten hold around a third. Sequencing was done on a sample of blood. The receptors come from a woman aged 30 to 39 with Graves' hyperthyroidism that later progressed to Graves' ophthalmopathy.

The chain employs TRBV3-1 and TRBJ1-5, with 7 nucleotides matching TRBD1. V was pared by 3 bases and J by 6 bases, with 5 bases of the junction left unmatched. The CDR3 runs 14 residues. Germline CDR1 is LGHDT and CDR2 is YNNKEL (reference sequence). DNA for the CDR3: TGTGCCAGCAGCCAGACAGGGTCTAGTCAGCCCCAGCATTTT. It codes for CASSQTGSSQPQHF.

This clonotype was seen repeatedly, ten times or more. This chain connects TRBV12-3 or TRBV12-4 to TRBJ2-1, with D maybe TRBD2 (5 bases). With 4 bases removed from V and 3 bases from J, the gap between germline ends came to 13 bases. This CDR3 has 15 residues. The CDR3 spells CASSSHREYYNEQFF. CDR3 bases: TGTGCCAGCAGTTCCCATAGGGAGTACTACAATGAGCAGTTCTTC.

This clonotype showed up many times. The V gene is TRBV24-1, the J gene TRBJ1-1; D is ambiguous. Germline V gene data show CDR1 as KGHDR and CDR2 as SFDVKD. Deletions cut 6 bases from V and 6 bases from J, with 37 bases between. This CDR3 comprises 21 residues. The CDR3 DNA is TGTGCCACCAGTTTCCGGGAGTTCGAGCTGCTGACTACACTATATAGTGCTGAAGCTTTCTTT. Amino acid sequence: CATSFREFELLTTLYSAEAFF.

V and J are TRBV10-2 and TRBJ1-1; a possible D gene is TRBD1 (5 bases). The CDR3 is made up of 15 amino acids. Germline CDR1 WSHSY, CDR2 SAAADI. Trimming left V 2 bases short and J 1 base short, with 11 bases between. CDR3 sequence reads: CASSENRGSNTEAFF. Here the CDR3 DNA reads TGCGCCAGCAGTGAGAATCGGGGGTCGAACACTGAAGCTTTCTTT.

There are many counts of this clonotype. The chain recombines TRBV20-1 with TRBJ1-6, with D possibly being TRBD1 (5 bases). This CDR3 has 17 residues. CDR1 and CDR2 (germline): DFQATT, SNEGSKA (reference sequence). V gave up 5 bases and J gave up 9 bases, with 26 bases separating them. The CDR3 DNA reads as TGCAGTGCTCAGGCGGTACGGGTTGTGGGGCACAGTTCACCCCTCCACTTT. Protein: CSAQAVRVVGHSSPLHF.